Listed below are T cell receptor beta chains from one sample, sequenced in a study of blood T cells in healthy people across ages. TCRdb re-called the 5' RACE reads through MiXCR, storing one row per CDR3 protein. The table has approximately 960,000 distinct CDR3 sequences, about 28% seen once. The same specimen was also included in a second study, on T cells of mothers and their children.

The sample comprised blood. All receptors derive from a woman in her thirties or forties in good health. The CDR3 runs from the conserved cysteine through the conserved F or W. The D gene is left open where the match is weak. For some rows the clone size is stated as once, few or many, or as a class when expanded; others skip it.

abundance	v_gene	j_gene	d_gene	CDR3nt	CDR3aa
few	TRBV4-1	TRBJ2-2	NA	TGCGCCAGCAGCCAAGATCCCCGGGGGCTGAGGGGGGAGCTGTTTTTT	CASSQDPRGLRGELFF
NA	TRBV19	TRBJ1-5	NA	TGTGCCAGTAGTATTACGGCGAATCAGCCCCAGCATTTT	CASSITANQPQHF
NA	TRBV6-5	TRBJ1-5	NA	TGTGCCACCCGGGGCGCAGGGACCCAAGGGCCCCAGCATTTT	CATRGAGTQGPQHF
NA	TRBV19	TRBJ2-1	NA	TGTGCCAGTAGTCAGGGGAGCATATACAATGAGCAGTTCTTC	CASSQGSIYNEQFF
few	TRBV9	TRBJ2-7	NA	TGTGCCAGCAGCCCCCCCGGTGGGGGCCACGAGCAGTACTTC	CASSPPGGGHEQYF
NA	TRBV28	TRBJ2-7	NA	TGTGCCAGCAGCGACCCCAGGTATAGCTCCTACGAGCAGTACTTC	CASSDPRYSSYEQYF
NA	TRBV21-1	TRBJ2-7	NA	TGTGCCAGCAGCATGATGGGAGCGGGTAGGGCCTACGAGCAGTACTTC	CASSMMGAGRAYEQYF
NA	TRBV21-1	TRBJ1-2	NA	TGTGCCAGCAGCAAAGAACTTTCGGGTGTATGGGGCTACACCTTC	CASSKELSGVWGYTF
few	TRBV7-8	TRBJ1-2	NA	TGTGCCAGCAGCTTAGGAATCGGATCTCCCCTGGGTGGCTACACCTTC	CASSLGIGSPLGGYTF
once	TRBV6-5	TRBJ2-5	TRBD2	TGTGCCAGCAGGCTCAGCGGGAGGATGCTTTTAGAGACCCAGTACTTC	CASRLSGRMLLETQYF
NA	TRBV7-9	TRBJ1-4	NA	TGTGCCAGCAGCTTATTATCGGGAACTAATGAAAAACTGTTTTTT	CASSLLSGTNEKLFF
NA	TRBV7-2	TRBJ2-1	NA	TGTGCCAGCAGCTTAGTGCGCCTCAATGAGCAGTTCTTC	CASSLVRLNEQFF
few	TRBV5-1	TRBJ2-2	NA	TGCGCCAGCAGCTTGCCCGCTGCCACCGGGGAGCTGTTTTTT	CASSLPAATGELFF
NA	TRBV18	TRBJ1-5	TRBD1	TGTGCCAGCTCACCACGGAGACAGGGGGAGAAAGATCAGCCCCAGCATTTT	CASSPRRQGEKDQPQHF
NA	TRBV15	TRBJ2-1	TRBD2	TGTGCCACCAGGAACGCCACTAGCGGGGCCTACAATGAGCAGTTCTTC	CATRNATSGAYNEQFF
NA	TRBV7-7	TRBJ2-1	NA	TGTGCTAGCAGCTTGGGTTTCGGGGATGAGCAGTTCTTC	CASSLGFGDEQFF
NA	TRBV27	TRBJ2-1	NA	TGTGCCACATACAGGGCCAATGAGCAGTTCTTC	CATYRANEQFF
few	TRBV6-2/TRBV6-3	TRBJ2-5	NA	TGTGCCAGCAGTTACACGGGCCAGACTACTGAGACCCAGTACTTC	CASSYTGQTTETQYF
few	TRBV28	TRBJ2-1	NA	TGTGCCAGCAGTTTTGGTGATTCTGGGGACAATGAGCAGTTCTTC	CASSFGDSGDNEQFF
few	TRBV19	TRBJ2-1	NA	TGTGCCAGTAGTATAGGGATAAGAGGCCATTCCTCCTACGAGCAGTTCTTC	CASSIGIRGHSSYEQFF
NA	TRBV19	TRBJ1-5	NA	TGTGCCAGTAGTCCCTTTTTGGGGGTTGCCCAGCATTTT	CASSPFLGVAQHF
few	TRBV20-1	TRBJ2-3	NA	TGCAGTGCTAGGGTTTTTGAAAGCACAGATACGCAGTATTTT	CSARVFESTDTQYF
NA	TRBV20-1	TRBJ1-6	NA	TGCAGTGCTAGAGGGGTCCGCTTGAGCTCCTATAATTCGCCCCCCCACTTT	CSARGVRLSSYNSPPHF
NA	TRBV12-5	TRBJ2-3	NA	TGTGCTAGTGGTTTGTCGGCAGGGATCACAGATACGCAGTATTTT	CASGLSAGITDTQYF
few	TRBV27	TRBJ2-7	NA	TGTGCCAGCAGTTTAAGGGTCACCTACGAGCAGTACTTC	CASSLRVTYEQYF
NA	TRBV5-1	TRBJ1-2	NA	TGCGCCAGCAGTTACTCGCAGGGTCGGGGTGGCTACACCTTC	CASSYSQGRGGYTF
NA	TRBV9	TRBJ1-1	TRBD1	TGTGCCAGCAGCTTCCTTCCAGGGGGGAACACTGAAGCTTTCTTT	CASSFLPGGNTEAFF
NA	TRBV7-9	TRBJ2-3	NA	TGTGCCAGCAGCTTAGACGTCACAGATACGCAGTATTTT	CASSLDVTDTQYF
NA	TRBV7-8	TRBJ2-7	TRBD2	TGTGCCAGCAGCTTAGCGGGACTACTGTCCTACGAGCAGTACTTC	CASSLAGLLSYEQYF
few	TRBV12-3/TRBV12-4	TRBJ1-6	TRBD1	TGTGCCAGCAGTACGACAGGGAGGACCCCACCCCTCCACTTT	CASSTTGRTPPLHF
many	TRBV12-5	TRBJ2-7	NA	TGTGCTAGTGGTTTGGGAACGAGGATACAGGGAAACTACGAGCAGTACTTC	CASGLGTRIQGNYEQYF
few	TRBV12-3/TRBV12-4	TRBJ2-5	NA	TGTGCCAGCAGCCGATCCAGGGTGGTGGAGACCCAGTACTTC	CASSRSRVVETQYF
NA	TRBV6-2/TRBV6-3	TRBJ1-1	NA	TGTGCCTCTGGGGGGTTCTTGAACACTGAAGCTTTCTTT	CASGGFLNTEAFF
NA	TRBV20-1	TRBJ1-5	NA	TGCAGTGCTGGAAACAAGTTGGGGAATCAGCCCCAGCATTTT	CSAGNKLGNQPQHF
few	TRBV7-9	TRBJ2-7	TRBD2	TGTGCCAGCAGCCAACGGGAGGGGAGCTACGAGCAGTACTTC	CASSQREGSYEQYF